This paragraph reports one T cell receptor beta chain. Its antigen is as yet unknown. These data belong to a study of cytomegalovirus exposure and HLA in healthy donors. Overall study findings and caveats: Many donors carried some public TCRs, although rarity characterized most TCR sequences.

Amplification used 60 Vbeta primers and 13 Jbeta primers. In the authors' methods: Unique TCR beta chains numbered approximately 80 million in a later analysis, with about 9.9 million shared. Using immunoSEQ multiplex PCR, the repertoire was profiled, and TCRdb retains in-frame clones only, with some absent. From that table come the V and J calls and clone size; the DNA was used to work out D and trimming. The table includes about 170,000 clones, almost 75% detected once. Unrecorded immune exposures were likely, despite nominal health at sampling. The clonotype comes from a woman aged 18-29 years in good health and CMV-seropositive. Source material: PBMCs.

This chain's CDR3 is CASSGLWGGTGEQFF. CDR3 DNA: TGTGCCAGCAGTGGACTGTGGGGGGGCACGGGTGAGCAGTTCTTC. The chain is built from TRBV2 and TRBJ2-1, with D perhaps TRBD2 (7 bases). This CDR3 is built from 15 residues. Germline lookup yields CDR1 SNHLY and CDR2 FYNNEI. The V end lost 4 bases, the J end lost 9 bases, and 19 bases lay between the germline ends.